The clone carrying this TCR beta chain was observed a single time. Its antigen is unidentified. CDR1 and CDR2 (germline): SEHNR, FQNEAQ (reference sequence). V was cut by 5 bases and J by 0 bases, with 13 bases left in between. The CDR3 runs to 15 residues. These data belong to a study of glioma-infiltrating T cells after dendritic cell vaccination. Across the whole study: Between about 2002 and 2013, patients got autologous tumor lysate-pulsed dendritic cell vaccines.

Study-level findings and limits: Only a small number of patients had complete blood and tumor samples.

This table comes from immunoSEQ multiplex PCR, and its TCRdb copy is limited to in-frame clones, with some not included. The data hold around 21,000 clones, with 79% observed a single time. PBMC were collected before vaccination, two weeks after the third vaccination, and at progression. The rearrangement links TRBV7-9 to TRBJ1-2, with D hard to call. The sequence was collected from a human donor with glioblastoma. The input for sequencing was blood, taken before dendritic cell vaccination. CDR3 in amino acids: CASSPPRSPNYGYTF. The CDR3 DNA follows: TGTGCCAGCAGCCCCCCGAGAAGTCCTAACTATGGCTACACCTTC. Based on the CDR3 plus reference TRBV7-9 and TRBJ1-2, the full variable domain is DTGVSQNPRHKITKRGQNVTFRCDPISEHNRLYWYRQTLGQGPEFLTYFQNEAQLEKSRLLSDRFSAERPKGSFSTLEIQRTEQGDSAMYLCASSPPRSPNYGYTFGSGTRLTVV.